At least ten counts were recorded for the clone carrying this T cell receptor beta chain. Germline loops: CDR1 SGHKS, CDR2 YYEKEE (reference sequence). The CDR3 runs to 15 residues. Losses at the gene ends were 4 bases for V and 5 bases for J; bases not matched to a gene: 4. Beta-chain TCR CDR3 regions were amplified from RNA transcripts. Second-round multiplex PCR came after a first-round RT-PCR that employed HTBI primers. MiXCR, run by TCRdb on the multiplex PCR reads, gives a single entry per CDR3 protein. The data contain about 390,000 distinct CDR3 sequences, approximately 18% of them seen just once; the ten biggest clones take up roughly 2.3%. The data originate from a study of Graves' ophthalmopathy and Graves' hyperthyroidism.

This chain links TRBV5-5 with TRBJ2-2; 11 nucleotides line up with TRBD1. Sequencing was carried out using peripheral blood. This receptor was taken from an adult woman with stable Graves' hyperthyroidism. The CDR3 sequence is CASSGGTGGTGELFF. The CDR3 coding sequence is TGTGCCAGCAGCGGGGGGACAGGGGGAACCGGGGAGCTGTTTTTT.